The T cell receptor beta chain described here comes from a study of T-cell memory formation after mild COVID-19. Across the whole study: TCR clustering was largely donor specific.

Germline CDR1 is DFQATT and CDR2 is SNEGSKA (reference sequence). Losses at the gene ends were 5 bases for V and 1 base for J; bases not matched to a gene: 12. This CDR3 is 18 amino acids long. This clonotype was picked up a small number of times. Antigen unknown. Barcoded TCR alpha and TCR beta cDNA libraries with UMIs came from 5'RACE using constant-segment primers. Via MiXCR, TCRdb re-called the 5' RACE reads, giving one row per CDR3 protein. This sample yields 120,000 to 150,000 distinct CDR3 sequences, of which more than 13% are seen a single time; more than 25% belongs to the top ten. Study-wide findings and caveats: Contracting CD4+ clones lay largely in CM and EM, with CD8+ ones residing in EMRA. Confirmation of SARS-CoV-2 specificity was lacking for second-wave clones peaking day 37.

The rearrangement links TRBV20-1 to TRBJ2-1; 12 bases are a match to TRBD2. This receptor was taken from an adult woman who had mild COVID-19 (a few samples of this study predate the infection). Cell type and time point are not known. Input material: PBMCs or a T cell subset sorted from them (not recorded which). This CDR3 is CSARTYLAGGSSYNEQFF. The CDR3 DNA is TGCAGTGCTCGAACGTATCTAGCGGGAGGGTCTTCCTACAATGAGCAGTTCTTC.